These 22 T cell receptor beta chains were all obtained from the same sample, sequenced in a study of blood T cell repertoires in COVID-19. Sequencing used immunoSEQ multiplex PCR; TCRdb keeps in-frame clones, though not all of them. This sample carries tens of thousands of clones, about 87% of them seen once, and the ten largest clones take about 64%. Sequencing was done on a sample of peripheral blood. The origin of the receptors is a man between 65 and 79 years old with acute or convalescent COVID-19.

The rearrangement joins TRBV13 to TRBJ1-2; perhaps TRBD1 as D (5 bases). The CDR3 covers 12 residues. Trimming shortened V by 3 bases and J by 9 bases, and 11 bases separated the two germline ends. CDR1 and CDR2 from the germline V gene are PRHDT and FYEKMQ (reference sequence). DNA of the CDR3: TGTGCCAGCAGCTTGGACAATCGACGCTACACCTTC. It specifies CASSLDNRRYTF. Drawing the rest from reference TRBV13 and TRBJ1-2, the complete variable domain is AAGVIQSPRHLIKEKRETATLKCYPIPRHDTVYWYQQGPGQDPQFLISFYEKMQSDKGSIPDRFSAQQFSDYHSELNMSSLELGDSALYFCASSLDNRRYTFGSGTRLTVV.

V and J are TRBV27 and TRBJ1-3; TRBD1 aligns across 9 bases. The CDR3 is 15 residues long. V lost 6 bases, J lost 2 bases, and 5 bases stayed unmatched. CDR1 and CDR2 (germline): MNHEY, SMNVEV (reference sequence). The CDR3 loop is CASSVTGGAGNTIYF. CDR3 nucleotides: TGTGCCAGCAGCGTAACAGGGGGCGCTGGAAACACCATATATTTT.

The chain joins TRBV30 to TRBJ1-1; D unclear. The CDR3 has 15 amino acids. Trimming pared 0 bases from V and 4 bases from J, leaving 15 bases between. Looked up from germline, CDR1 is GTSNPN and CDR2 is SVGIG (reference sequence). The DNA for the CDR3 is TGTGCCTGGAGTGTACGAGTCTCGGGAGGCACTGAAGCTTTCTTT. Translating it yields CAWSVRVSGGTEAFF.

The chain joins TRBV2 to TRBJ1-5; D not resolved. Deletions cut 3 bases from V and 6 bases from J, with 9 bases between. CDR1 and CDR2 (germline): SNHLY, FYNNEI. This CDR3 has 13 amino acids. The CDR3 DNA sequence: TGTGCCAGCAGTGAGTCGGCGGTTCAGCCCCAGCATTTT. Protein sequence: CASSESAVQPQHF.

The chain employs TRBV7-9 and TRBJ2-5; no clear D gene. Germline loops: CDR1 SEHNR, CDR2 FQNEAQ (reference sequence). The V end lost 2 bases, the J end lost 5 bases, and 3 bases lay between the germline ends. This CDR3 has 11 amino acids. The CDR3 sequence is CASSLSETQYF. The DNA for the CDR3 is TGTGCCAGCAGCTTATCTGAGACCCAGTACTTC.

Only a few counts were recorded for this clone. The chain couples TRBV3-1 (or the pseudogene TRBV3-2) to TRBJ1-1; D call uncertain. The length of the CDR3 is 15 residues. V was clipped by 2 bases and J by 1 base, with 11 bases between them. From germline, CDR1 is LGHDT and CDR2 YNNKEL (reference sequence). CDR3 in amino acids: CASSQRGQPNTEAFF. The CDR3 nucleotides are TGTGCCAGCAGCCAAAGAGGTCAGCCGAACACTGAAGCTTTCTTT.

V usage is TRBV4-3 and J usage is TRBJ2-1; 7 bases are a match to TRBD1. Germline CDR1 is LGHNA and CDR2 is YSLEER. CDR3 length equals 15 residues. V lost 0 bases to trimming and J lost 8 bases; unmatched junction nucleotides: 7. The CDR3 spells CASSQDVGTVDEQFF. The CDR3 DNA is TGCGCCAGCAGCCAAGATGTTGGGACAGTCGATGAGCAGTTCTTC.

This clone appeared a single time. The genes are TRBV6-5 and TRBJ2-2; weak D call: TRBD2 (6 bases). Germline V gives CDR1 MNHEY, CDR2 SVGAGI. V was clipped by 10 bases and J by 1 base, with 10 bases between them. CDR3 length: 13 residues. CDR3 sequence reads: CATRRVNTGELFF. The CDR3 DNA reads TGTGCCACCAGGAGGGTGAACACCGGGGAGCTGTTTTTT.

This clone was picked up one time. The J gene is TRBJ2-1, the V gene TRBV19; 7 bases are shared with TRBD2. This CDR3 region has 15 residues. Germline CDR1 and CDR2: LNHDA and SQIVND (reference sequence). Trimming removed 3 bases from V and 7 bases from J; junction bases left unmatched: 9. Here the CDR3 DNA reads TGTGCCAGTAGTATCTCGGCGGGAGCGTTAAATGAGCAGTTCTTC. Translating gives CASSISAGALNEQFF.

The genes are TRBV29-1 and TRBJ2-7; 7 positions agree with TRBD2. The CDR3 is made up of 14 amino acids. Germline lookup yields CDR1 SQVTM and CDR2 ANQGSEA. V lost 7 bases to trimming and J lost 2 bases; unmatched junction nucleotides: 11. CDR3 nucleotides: TGCAGCGGATCCGCGGGAAGCGGGGCCTACGAGCAGTACTTC. Protein sequence: CSGSAGSGAYEQYF.

V usage is TRBV5-1 and J usage is TRBJ2-7, with D perhaps matching TRBD2 (6 bases). The CDR3 totals 14 residues. Trimming removed 0 bases at V and 5 bases at J, with 12 bases between. The V gene's germline CDR1 is SGHRS and CDR2 YFSETQ. The CDR3 DNA sequence: TGCGCCAGCAGCTTGGTTGCCGGGAGTGACGAGCAGTACTTC. As protein: CASSLVAGSDEQYF.

This chain connects TRBV6-5 to TRBJ1-1, with 9 bases matching TRBD1. The V segment lost 5 bases and the J segment 5 bases; nucleotides outside the gene matches: 6. The V gene's germline CDR1 is MNHEY and CDR2 SVGAGI. This CDR3 has 14 amino acids. CDR3 in DNA: TGTGCCAGCAGTAGGGGACAGGGCGGAACTGAAGCTTTCTTT. Translated: CASSRGQGGTEAFF.

This rearrangement joins TRBV6-6 to TRBJ1-5; 7 bases fit TRBD1. The junction had 7 bases not matched to a gene; V was cut back by 4 bases and J by 4 bases. The germline V gene has CDR1 MNHNY and CDR2 SVGAGI (reference sequence). The CDR3 is 15 residues long. The CDR3 region has the DNA TGTGCCAGCAGTTCCCCCGGGACAGCAAATCAGCCCCAGCATTTT. Its translation is CASSSPGTANQPQHF.

V and J are TRBV10-3 and TRBJ1-2; D may be TRBD1 (6 bases). There are 16 residues in the CDR3. With 3 bases removed from V and 3 bases from J, the gap between germline ends came to 17 bases. Germline CDR1 is ENHRY and CDR2 is SYGVKD. The CDR3 sequence is CAISDMAATGDYGYTF. The CDR3 DNA sequence: TGTGCCATCAGTGATATGGCCGCGACAGGCGACTATGGCTACACCTTC.

The chain couples TRBV6-5 to TRBJ2-7, with 11 bases matching TRBD2. The CDR3 consists of 15 residues. V shed 5 bases and J 6 bases; nucleotides not matched to a gene: 9. Germline V lookup: CDR1 MNHEY, CDR2 SVGAGI. The CDR3: CASSLVAGGPSEQYF. The CDR3 DNA reads TGTGCCAGCAGTCTGGTAGCGGGAGGGCCCAGCGAGCAGTACTTC.

The V call is TRBV30, the J call TRBJ2-1; possible D gene TRBD2, 6 bases. Germline V CDR1 and CDR2: GTSNPN, SVGIG (reference sequence). The CDR3 has 14 residues. Trimming cost V 6 bases and J 6 bases, with 18 bases left between them. Here the CDR3 DNA reads TGTGCCTGCATGGGGGACGGGAGAGGCAATGAGCAGTTCTTC. Amino acids: CACMGDGRGNEQFF.

V gene TRBV6-4 combines with J gene TRBJ1-5, with 7 bases identical to TRBD1. Germline values: CDR1 MRHNA, CDR2 SNTAGT. The CDR3 totals 14 residues. With 4 bases clipped from V and 10 bases from J, the junction kept 10 bases outside the gene matches. Written as DNA, the CDR3 is TGTGCCAGCAGTGCGGACAGGCGGGCGGGTCCCCAGCATTTT. As protein: CASSADRRAGPQHF.

This sequence joins TRBV9 and TRBJ2-3; D gene ambiguous. Germline V lookup: CDR1 SGDLS, CDR2 YYNGEE. The CDR3 has 13 residues. Trimming left V 0 bases short and J 1 base short, with 3 bases between. Here the CDR3 reads CASSVGGTDTQYF. The CDR3 DNA sequence: TGTGCCAGCAGCGTAGGCGGCACAGATACGCAGTATTTT.

The rearrangement uses TRBV12-3 or TRBV12-4 and TRBJ1-4; 8 bases agree with TRBD1. The trim removed 5 bases at V and 8 bases at J, leaving 4 bases unmatched. The CDR3 contains 13 residues. CDR3 DNA sequence: TGTGCCAGCAGTGGGACAGGAAGGGAAAAACTGTTTTTT. Protein: CASSGTGREKLFF.

The chain is built from TRBV29-1 and TRBJ2-4; 10 bases fit TRBD1. The CDR3 length is 13 residues. The ends lost 6 bases at V and 9 bases at J; junction bases unmatched: 8. From germline, CDR1 is SQVTM and CDR2 ANQGSEA. The CDR3 loop reads CSVRGTGEGIQYF. The CDR3 DNA reads as TGCAGCGTGCGTGGGACAGGGGAGGGCATTCAGTACTTC.

The chain links TRBV5-4 to TRBJ2-7, with D tentatively TRBD1 (5 bases). From germline, CDR1 is SGHNT and CDR2 YYREEE (reference sequence). The CDR3 consists of 13 residues. V was shortened by 4 bases and J by 3 bases, with 11 bases between the two germline ends. In nucleotides, the CDR3 is TGTGCCAGCAGCCTTGCGCAGGGCTACGAGCAGTACTTC. Its translation: CASSLAQGYEQYF.

The rearrangement joins TRBV7-9 to TRBJ2-7; D ambiguous. Trimming shortened V by 5 bases and J by 4 bases, and 9 bases separated the two germline ends. CDR1 is SEHNR and CDR2 is FQNEAQ in the germline V gene (reference sequence). The CDR3 has 12 amino acids. The CDR3 bases are TGTGCCAGCAGCCCGGGTCTTTACGAGCAGTACTTC. Amino acids: CASSPGLYEQYF.